This is a list of T cell receptor beta chains from one sample in a study of PD-L1 blockade in urothelial cancer. Sequencing used immunoSEQ multiplex PCR; TCRdb keeps in-frame clones, though not all of them. The sample lists about 52,000 clones; about 80% were seen once. The sample consisted of PBMCs, taken around atezolizumab (anti-PD-L1) treatment. The origin of the receptors is a man aged 65 to 79 with urothelial cancer. Both conserved end residues are part of each CDR3. D genes are given only for firm matches. Clone size is stated in some rows and not others, as once, few, many or a class when expanded.

TRBJ2-1	.	TRBD2	TRBV5-1	CASSPASGRKDEQFF	TGCGCCAGCAGCCCTGCTAGCGGGAGGAAAGATGAGCAGTTCTTC
TRBJ1-1	.	.	TRBV6-1	CASSLQLTEAFF	TGTGCCAGCAGTCTACAGCTCACTGAAGCTTTCTTT
TRBJ2-2	.	.	TRBV7-9	CASSSRPNIRQNTGELFF	TGTGCCAGCAGCTCACGGCCCAACATAAGACAGAACACCGGGGAGCTGTTTTTT
TRBJ1-1	.	.	TRBV5-5	CASSLGTVFGTEAFF	TGTGCCAGCAGCTTGGGAACAGTTTTCGGTACTGAAGCTTTCTTT
TRBJ2-6	few	TRBD1	TRBV7-3	CASSTAGQVAANVLTF	TGTGCCAGCAGTACCGCAGGACAGGTGGCGGCCAACGTCCTGACTTTC
TRBJ2-7	once	.	TRBV11-1	CASSFSRASYEQYF	TGTGCCAGCAGCTTCAGCAGGGCCTCCTACGAGCAGTACTTC
TRBJ1-5	.	.	TRBV19	CASSISRVNQPQHF	TGTGCCAGTAGTATAAGCAGGGTGAATCAGCCCCAGCATTTT
TRBJ2-7	few	TRBD1	TRBV27	CASTRRQGLSYEQYF	TGTGCCAGCACCAGGAGACAGGGGCTTTCCTACGAGCAGTACTTC
TRBJ1-2	once	.	TRBV5-6	CASSLGGRDGYTF	TGTGCCAGCAGCTTGGGTGGGCGTGATGGCTACACCTTC
TRBJ1-2	few	TRBD1	TRBV19	CASSAQGADGYTF	TGTGCCAGTAGTGCTCAGGGGGCGGATGGCTACACCTTC
TRBJ1-2	.	.	TRBV18	CASSPPDTLGGRYTF	TGTGCCAGCTCACCTCCAGACACCCTGGGAGGACGCTACACCTTC
TRBJ2-3	once	.	TRBV9	CASSPYYGPHRDRDTQYF	TGTGCCAGCAGCCCCTACTATGGGCCACACAGGGATAGAGATACGCAGTATTTT
TRBJ1-1	.	.	TRBV7-2	CASSRNQLRMNTEAFF	TGTGCCAGCAGCCGAAACCAGCTCAGGATGAACACTGAAGCTTTCTTT
TRBJ2-7	.	TRBD1	TRBV15	CATSRGQTYEQYF	TGTGCCACCAGCAGGGGACAGACCTACGAGCAGTACTTC
TRBJ2-2	many	TRBD2	TRBV19	CASKGLVGLGAIGELFF	TGTGCCAGTAAAGGATTGGTGGGACTAGGAGCGATCGGGGAGCTGTTTTTT
TRBJ1-3	.	.	TRBV9	CASSLGVGAGNTIYF	TGTGCCAGCAGCCTAGGGGTAGGGGCTGGAAACACCATATATTTT
TRBJ1-1	few	.	TRBV4-1	CASREALNTEAFF	TGCGCCAGCAGGGAGGCCTTGAACACTGAAGCTTTCTTT
TRBJ1-1	.	.	TRBV6-5	CASSYGVGGTEAFF	TGTGCCAGCAGTTACGGAGTGGGGGGCACTGAAGCTTTCTTT
TRBJ2-6	.	.	TRBV23-1	CASSQSGRRQTGANVLTF	TGCGCCAGCAGTCAATCTGGGCGCAGACAAACTGGGGCCAACGTCCTGACTTTC
TRBJ2-4	once	TRBD1	TRBV5-1	CASSIEDRENIQYF	TGCGCCAGCAGCATAGAGGACAGGGAGAACATTCAGTACTTC
TRBJ2-7	few	.	TRBV28	CASSLSSGSEQYF	TGTGCCAGCAGTTTATCATCGGGGAGCGAGCAGTACTTC
TRBJ2-3	.	TRBD2	TRBV6-5	CASSREGPPSDTQYF	TGTGCCAGCAGTAGGGAGGGTCCCCCGTCCGATACGCAGTATTTT
TRBJ2-1	many	TRBD2	TRBV28	CASSSGLGINEQFF	TGTGCCAGCAGTTCGGGACTAGGGATCAATGAGCAGTTCTTC
TRBJ2-2	once	.	TRBV2	CASSPRRAGTNTGELFF	TGTGCCAGCAGTCCTCGAAGGGCGGGAACGAACACCGGGGAGCTGTTTTTT
TRBJ2-7	.	.	TRBV5-1	CASSRGVPYEQYF	TGCGCCAGCAGCCGCGGGGTCCCGTACGAGCAGTACTTC
TRBJ1-4	.	.	TRBV4-1	CASSQDRRGTGNEKLFF	TGCGCCAGCAGCCAAGATCGTAGGGGGACCGGTAATGAAAAACTGTTTTTT
TRBJ2-2	.	.	TRBV5-6	CASSPRTATGELFF	TGTGCCAGCAGCCCCCGGACAGCCACCGGGGAGCTGTTTTTT
TRBJ1-5	few	.	TRBV2	CASSGGDQPQHF	TGTGCCAGCAGTGGGGGGGATCAGCCCCAGCATTTT
TRBJ2-6	.	TRBD2	TRBV7-9	CASGSRQGGVSGANVLTF	TGTGCCAGCGGCTCTCGGCAGGGAGGGGTCTCTGGGGCCAACGTCCTGACTTTC
TRBJ1-2	.	TRBD1	TRBV6-5	CASNPGAGGDGYTF	TGTGCCAGCAACCCCGGTGCAGGGGGTGACGGCTACACCTTC
TRBJ2-3	.	.	TRBV11-3	CASSLDGGTASTDTQYF	TGTGCCAGCAGCTTAGATGGCGGGACAGCCAGCACAGATACGCAGTATTTT
TRBJ1-1	once	.	TRBV9	CASSPIRANTEAFF	TGTGCCAGCAGTCCCATCAGGGCGAACACTGAAGCTTTCTTT
TRBJ1-1	.	.	TRBV7-9	CASSLRYRDPEAFF	TGTGCCAGCAGCCTCCGGTACAGGGACCCTGAAGCTTTCTTT
TRBJ1-2	.	TRBD1	TRBV19	CASSIGSTGIISKDGYTF	TGTGCCAGTAGTATAGGATCGACAGGGATAATATCGAAGGATGGCTACACCTTC
TRBJ2-2	once	.	TRBV10-2	CASRRQENTGELFF	TGCGCCAGCAGGAGACAGGAGAACACCGGGGAGCTGTTTTTT
TRBJ2-7	.	.	TRBV10-3	CAISEQDTDWGRDEQYF	TGTGCCATCAGTGAGCAGGACACGGATTGGGGTCGCGACGAGCAGTACTTC
TRBJ1-1	.	.	TRBV19	CASNRRAEAFF	TGTGCCAGTAACAGGAGAGCTGAAGCTTTCTTT
TRBJ1-2	.	TRBD1	TRBV9	CASSKWTGPNYGYTF	TGTGCCAGCAGCAAATGGACAGGGCCAAACTATGGCTACACCTTC
TRBJ2-7	few	TRBD1	TRBV2	CASREQGESYEQYF	TGTGCCAGCAGGGAGCAGGGGGAGTCCTACGAGCAGTACTTC
TRBJ1-5	.	TRBD1	TRBV19	CASSSGQGNQPQHF	TGTGCCAGTAGTTCCGGACAGGGGAATCAGCCCCAGCATTTT
TRBJ2-7	once	TRBD1	TRBV7-2	CASTGGQGPYEQYF	TGTGCCAGCACAGGGGGCCAAGGTCCCTACGAGCAGTACTTC
TRBJ2-7	.	.	TRBV5-8	CASYSGWISSYEQYF	TGTGCCAGTTATTCGGGGTGGATAAGCTCCTACGAGCAGTACTTC
TRBJ2-2	.	TRBD1	TRBV4-1	CASSHGGTGSTGELFF	TGCGCCAGCAGCCATGGAGGGACAGGGAGCACCGGGGAGCTGTTTTTT
TRBJ2-7	.	TRBD1	TRBV7-2	CASSWDRGSEQYF	TGTGCCAGCAGCTGGGACAGGGGGTCCGAGCAGTACTTC
TRBJ2-1	.	TRBD2	TRBV5-1	CASSVTPGTTNEQFF	TGCGCCAGCAGCGTCACTCCCGGGACTACTAATGAGCAGTTCTTC
TRBJ1-4	.	.	TRBV30	CAWRSRYGDEKLFF	TGTGCCTGGAGGAGTAGGTATGGAGATGAAAAACTGTTTTTT
TRBJ2-3	.	TRBD1	TRBV27	CASRGQVHTDTQYF	TGTGCCAGCAGGGGACAGGTCCACACAGATACGCAGTATTTT
TRBJ2-2	.	TRBD2	TRBV11-3	CASSRLAGGSGELFF	TGTGCCAGCAGTCGACTAGCGGGAGGTTCCGGGGAGCTGTTTTTT
TRBJ2-1	.	.	TRBV6-1	CASSVGGLGGYNEQFF	TGTGCCAGCAGTGTCGGGGGGCTAGGTGGCTACAATGAGCAGTTCTTC
TRBJ2-7	.	.	TRBV6-6	CASSLDSHYEQYF	TGTGCCAGCAGTTTGGACAGTCACTACGAGCAGTACTTC
TRBJ2-7	few	.	TRBV28	CASTLGNEQYF	TGTGCCAGCACTCTCGGGAACGAGCAGTACTTC